This TCR beta chain is from a study of OX40 agonist ivuxolimab in advanced cancers. With regard to the full study: Ivuxolimab was an agonistic, fully human IgG2 monoclonal antibody directed against OX40 (CD134), a costimulatory receptor. Partial responses occurred in three dose-escalation patients: two with cutaneous melanoma and one with hepatocellular carcinoma. Of the roughly 51 patients in dose escalation, 19 had hepatocellular carcinoma, approximately 15 had melanoma, 9 had renal cell carcinoma and 9 had head and neck cancer. Prior anti-PD-1, anti-PD-L1 or anti-CTLA-4 therapy was permitted, and approximately 41% of dose-escalation patients had received checkpoint inhibitors. In the dose-escalation cohort, approximately 82% of patients were male, and the mean age was approximately 60 years, with a range of 23 to 79. Intravenous ivuxolimab was administered to patients every 2 weeks at six dose levels: 0.01, 0.1, 0.3, 1.5, 3 and 10 mg/kg. Peripheral TCRbeta sequencing was intended to test whether TCR sequence diversity was altered and clonal T-cell expansion was caused by ivuxolimab. The monotherapy dose-escalation portion (N = 52 patients) of the phase I ivuxolimab trial is reported in the paper.

Summary of the overall study and its limitations: At doses from 0.1 to 3.0 mg/kg, clonal expansion was seen in both CD4+ and CD8+ blood T cells between baseline and week 6. Low levels of normalized T-cell clonal expansion were also seen in some nonresponding patients. Which antigens the clonally expanded peripheral T cells were specific for was not determined. In the 0.1-3.0 mg/kg groups, partial responders were among the patients with the lowest normalized peripheral clonal expansion, particularly in CD8+ T cells. On average, CD8+ T cells showed more expanded clones than CD4+ T cells after ivuxolimab.

By how much of the sample it makes up, this clone is medium-sized (0.01 to 0.1%). The clone's antigen remains unknown. No quality values exist for individual bases; no much larger clone is one base distant. The trial excluded patients who had a history of autoimmune disease or who were on systemic immunosuppression. In every dose cohort, peripheral blood was drawn for TCR sequencing at baseline, cycle 4 day 1, and cycle 7 day 1. The samples were drawn from a first-in-human, open-label, multicenter phase I dose-escalation trial of ivuxolimab. Adults with locally advanced or metastatic head and neck squamous cell, hepatocellular, melanoma or renal cell carcinoma were enrolled in the trial. CD4+ and CD8+ T cells were sorted separately from peripheral blood before TCR sequencing. Trimming costs V 7 bases and J 1 base, and their ends lie 19 bases apart. Based on the germline V gene (reference sequence), the CDR1 and CDR2 sequences are LNHDA and SQIVND. Measured from the cysteine to the phenylalanine, the CDR3 is 16 residues long. The sequence is cut down to CDR3 DNA, 48 bases in frame from base 1.

For sequencing of the TCRbeta CDR3 region, genomic DNA was extracted from the sorted cells. The immunoSEQ Assay was used to sequence the TCRbeta CDR3 regions. Not all clones reach the TCRdb copy of this immuneACCESS table, which keeps in-frame sequences only. Checked studies attribute under half of the gap to unresolved V genes and leave the rest unexplained. The sample profile shows over 90,000 clones; almost 90% of them were found once. The ten largest clones take up more than 0.15% of the sample. Recombination connected TRBV19 to TRBJ1-1, and possibly TRBD1, on 5 matching bases. The specimen comprised CD4+ or CD8+ T cells sorted from blood, sampled in a trial of the OX40 agonist ivuxolimab. This sequence was found in an adult with an advanced solid tumor such as melanoma, head and neck, liver or kidney cancer. The CDR3 sequence is CASTPRGVTGNTEAFF. At the DNA level, the sequence is TGTGCCAGTACCCCAAGAGGGGTAACAGGGAACACTGAAGCTTTCTTT.